The T cell receptor (beta chain) described here comes from a study of cytotoxic CD8 clonotypes in ibrutinib-treated CLL. Regarding the study as a whole: Treatment left the uncommon public clonotypes either contracted or stable in frequency.

CDR1 is LGHNA, CDR2 YSLEER, per germline. V lost 0 bases to trimming and J lost 0 bases, with 8 bases between them. The CDR3 length is 16 residues. Concerning this clone itself: What it recognizes is unknown.

The protocol was immunoSEQ multiplex PCR, while the TCRdb copy is restricted to in-frame clones and leaves out a portion. The profile shows 150,000 to 200,000 clones, about 88% of them singletons. V gene TRBV4-3 combines with J gene TRBJ2-2; D might be TRBD1 (6 bases). This TCR was recovered from a human donor with chronic lymphocytic leukemia. The material sequenced was PBMCs, taken at disease progression, from a patient treated with ibrutinib. The DNA of the CDR3 is TGCGCCAGCAGCCAAGAGACAGGCACGAACACCGGGGAGCTGTTTTTT. Residues: CASSQETGTNTGELFF.